This TCR beta chain was recorded in a study of control samples from healthy donors and cancer patients. The CDR3 has 16 amino acids. CDR1 and CDR2 from the germline V gene are MNHEY and SVGAGI. Germline trimming cut 2 bases from V and 8 bases from J; bases unmatched to any gene: 8. Some clones are missing from TCRdb's copy, which holds only in-frame ones; the method was immunoSEQ multiplex PCR. The data contain 100,000 or so clones, around 83% of them singletons. Sequences were obtained from blood. The sequence derives from a woman aged 50 to 65 in good health. J is TRBJ2-2 and V is TRBV6-5, with TRBD1 identical over 10 bases. Written as DNA, the CDR3 is TGTGCCAGCAGTTACGGTCGACAGGGGGCTTTGGGGGAGCTGTTTTTT. This gives the protein CASSYGRQGALGELFF.